This passage covers 10 T cell receptor beta chains from one sample sequenced in a study of T cells in pancreatic ductal adenocarcinoma (dated by TCRdb to about 2017). The library was prepared using the immunoSEQ multiplex PCR assay. As stored in TCRdb, this immuneACCESS dataset retains in-frame rearrangements with V and J assigned. A fraction of the clones does not appear; measured against another copy, unresolved V genes explain less than half of the discrepancy, and the remainder lacks a known reason. The sample has some 5,400 clones on record, under 75% of them singletons. The top ten constitute roughly 8.8% of the sample. The selected pancreatic ductal adenocarcinoma patients had received surgery without neoadjuvant therapy. The source material was pancreatic tumor tissue. All receptors come from a human donor with pancreatic ductal adenocarcinoma.

This clone was counted once. The chain couples TRBV7-9 to TRBJ2-1; D might be TRBD2 (6 bases). The V and J ends lost 2 bases and 7 bases respectively, with 15 bases between them. The length of the CDR3 is 15 residues. Germline-derived CDR1 and CDR2 are SEHNR and FQNEAQ (reference sequence). The CDR3 DNA is TGTGCCAGCAGCTTATCCTGGGGGGAGAAGAATGAGCAGTTCTTC. Translation: CASSLSWGEKNEQFF.

This rearrangement joins TRBV27 to TRBJ2-5, with 11 bases that match TRBD2. The CDR3 spans 14 residues. From germline, CDR1 is MNHEY and CDR2 SMNVEV (reference sequence). V was pared by 4 bases and J by 4 bases, with 2 bases of the junction left unmatched. The chain's CDR3 is CASSWLAGGETQYF. CDR3 DNA: TGTGCCAGCAGTTGGCTAGCGGGGGGAGAGACCCAGTACTTC.

The chain couples TRBV2 to TRBJ1-1; tentatively, D is TRBD1 (5 bases). The germline CDR1 and CDR2 sequences are SNHLY and FYNNEI. The V end was cut by 5 bases, the J end by 7 bases, with 14 bases between. CDR3 size: 13 residues. This CDR3 reads CASSNDRVLEAFF. CDR3 bases: TGTGCCAGCAGTAACGACAGAGTTCTTGAAGCTTTCTTT.

A word on this clone: Other DNA sequences in this sample translate to the same CDR3. The chain has TRBV27 and TRBJ1-1; the match to TRBD1 covers 8 bases. J lost 0 bases, V lost 1 base, and 4 bases had no gene match. The CDR3 consists of 16 residues. Germline CDR1 is MNHEY and CDR2 is SMNVEV (reference sequence). This CDR3 reads CASSLWTGSMNTEAFF. The CDR3 DNA is TGTGCCAGCAGTTTATGGACAGGGTCGATGAACACTGAAGCTTTCTTT.

The genes are TRBV5-1 and TRBJ1-1, with 9 bases matching TRBD1. The CDR3 consists of 13 residues. Germline V gene sequence: CDR1 SGHRS, CDR2 YFSETQ. Trimming took 7 bases from V and 2 from J; bases not matched to a gene: 3. In DNA, the CDR3 is TGCGCCAGCTCGGGACAGGGTAACACTGAAGCTTTCTTT. It specifies CASSGQGNTEAFF.

The chain recombines TRBV27 with TRBJ2-7; 10 nucleotides match TRBD1. V lost 4 bases and J lost 2; bases outside the gene matches: 8. The germline V gene has CDR1 MNHEY and CDR2 SMNVEV (reference sequence). The CDR3 extends over 16 amino acids. The chain's CDR3 is CASSSLTGTGAYEQYF. The CDR3 bases are TGTGCCAGCAGTTCACTTACCGGGACAGGGGCCTACGAGCAGTACTTC.

This clone qualifies as large. The chain joins TRBV6-1 to TRBJ1-5; the match to TRBD1 covers 11 bases. J was trimmed by 8 bases and V by 6 bases; bases with no gene match: 9. This CDR3 region has 15 residues. Germline CDR1 MNHNS, CDR2 SASEGT. The CDR3 DNA sequence: TGTGCCAGCAGCTCCGGACAGGGGGCGTTTGAGCCCCAGCATTTT. Its translation: CASSSGQGAFEPQHF.

This chain joins TRBV10-3 and TRBJ1-6; 8 bases line up with TRBD1. The length of the CDR3 is 13 residues. Germline CDR1 reads ENHRY; CDR2 reads SYGVKD. Losses at the gene ends were 6 bases for V and 10 bases for J; bases not matched to a gene: 5. CDR3 nucleotide sequence: TGTGCCATCAGGGGACAGGCGGGATCACCCCTCCACTTT. It specifies CAIRGQAGSPLHF.

The V and J genes are TRBV9 and TRBJ2-5; TRBD2 is a possible D gene (6 bases). The V end was cut by 2 bases, the J end by 6 bases, with 17 bases between. The germline V gene has CDR1 SGDLS and CDR2 YYNGEE. CDR3 size: 15 residues. CDR3 DNA sequence: TGTGCCAGCAGCGTGACCCCGACTAGTCGGCAGACCCAGTACTTC. This encodes CASSVTPTSRQTQYF.

Judged by abundance, this clone is large (0.1 to 1%). The chain is built from TRBV5-4 and TRBJ1-2; 10 positions agree with TRBD1. Germline lookup yields CDR1 SGHNT and CDR2 YYREEE (reference sequence). The CDR3 sequence is 16 residues long. Trimming at V came to 4 bases and at J to 5 bases, leaving 11 bases not matched to a gene. The CDR3: CASSPTLTGGAYGYTF. CDR3 nucleotides: TGTGCCAGCAGCCCGACCCTGACAGGGGGCGCGTATGGCTACACCTTC.